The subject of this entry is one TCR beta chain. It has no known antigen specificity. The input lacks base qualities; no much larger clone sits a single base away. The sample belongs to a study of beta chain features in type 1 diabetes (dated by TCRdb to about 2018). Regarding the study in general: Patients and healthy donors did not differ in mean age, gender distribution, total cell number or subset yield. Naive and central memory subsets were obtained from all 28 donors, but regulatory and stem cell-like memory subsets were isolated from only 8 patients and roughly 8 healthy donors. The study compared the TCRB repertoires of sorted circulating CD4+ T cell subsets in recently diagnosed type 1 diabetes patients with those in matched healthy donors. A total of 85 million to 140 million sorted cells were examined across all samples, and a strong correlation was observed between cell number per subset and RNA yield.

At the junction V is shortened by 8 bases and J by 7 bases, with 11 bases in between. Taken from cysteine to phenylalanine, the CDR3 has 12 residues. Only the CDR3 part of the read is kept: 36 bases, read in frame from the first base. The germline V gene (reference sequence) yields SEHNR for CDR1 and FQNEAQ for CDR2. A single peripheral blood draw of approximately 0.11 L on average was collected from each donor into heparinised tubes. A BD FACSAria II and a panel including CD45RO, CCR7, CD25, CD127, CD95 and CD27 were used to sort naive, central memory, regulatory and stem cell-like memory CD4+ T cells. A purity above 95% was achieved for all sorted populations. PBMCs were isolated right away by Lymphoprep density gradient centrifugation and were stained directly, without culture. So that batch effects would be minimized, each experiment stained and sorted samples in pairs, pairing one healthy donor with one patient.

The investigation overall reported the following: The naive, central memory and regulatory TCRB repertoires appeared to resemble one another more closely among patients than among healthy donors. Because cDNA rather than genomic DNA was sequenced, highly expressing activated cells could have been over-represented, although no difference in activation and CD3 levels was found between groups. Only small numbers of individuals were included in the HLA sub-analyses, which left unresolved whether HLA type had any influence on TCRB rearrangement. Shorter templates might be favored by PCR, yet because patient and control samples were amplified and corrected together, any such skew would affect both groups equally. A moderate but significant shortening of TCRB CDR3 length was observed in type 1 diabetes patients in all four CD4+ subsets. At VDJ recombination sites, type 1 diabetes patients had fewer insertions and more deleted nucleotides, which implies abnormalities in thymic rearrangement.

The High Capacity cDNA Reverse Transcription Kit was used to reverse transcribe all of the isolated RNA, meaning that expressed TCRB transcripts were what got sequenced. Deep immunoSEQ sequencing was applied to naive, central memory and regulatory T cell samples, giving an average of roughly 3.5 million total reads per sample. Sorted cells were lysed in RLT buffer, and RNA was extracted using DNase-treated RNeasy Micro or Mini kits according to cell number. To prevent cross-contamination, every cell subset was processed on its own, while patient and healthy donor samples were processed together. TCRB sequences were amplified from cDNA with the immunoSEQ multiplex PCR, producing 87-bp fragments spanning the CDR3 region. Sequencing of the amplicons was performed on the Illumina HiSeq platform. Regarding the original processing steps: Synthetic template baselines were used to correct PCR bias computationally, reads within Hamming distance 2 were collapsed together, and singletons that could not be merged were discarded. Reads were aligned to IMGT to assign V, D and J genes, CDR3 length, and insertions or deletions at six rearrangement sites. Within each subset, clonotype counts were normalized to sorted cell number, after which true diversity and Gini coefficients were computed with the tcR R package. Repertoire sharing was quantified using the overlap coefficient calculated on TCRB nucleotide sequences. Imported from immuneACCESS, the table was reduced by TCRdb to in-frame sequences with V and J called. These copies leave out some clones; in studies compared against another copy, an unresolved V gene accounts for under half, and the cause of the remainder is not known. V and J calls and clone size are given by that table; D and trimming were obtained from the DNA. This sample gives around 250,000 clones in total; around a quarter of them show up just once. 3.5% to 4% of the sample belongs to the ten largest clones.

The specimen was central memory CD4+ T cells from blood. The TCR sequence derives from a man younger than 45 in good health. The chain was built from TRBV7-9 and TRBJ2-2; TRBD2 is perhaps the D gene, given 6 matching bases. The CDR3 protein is CASQRALGELFF. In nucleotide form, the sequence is TGTGCCAGCCAGCGGGCCCTCGGGGAGCTGTTTTTT.